A selection of T cell receptor beta chains follows, all from one sample in a study of beta chain features in type 1 diabetes. TCRdb's table, derived via immunoSEQ multiplex PCR, lists solely in-frame clones and lacks some. This table has about 140,000 clones, 6.9% appearing once. The sequenced material came from central memory CD4+ T cells from blood. These TCRs come from a woman under 40 in good health. Both conserved end residues are part of each CDR3. The D gene is left open where the match is weak. Only part of the rows carry a size: once, few, many, or a class if the clone is expanded.

clone_size | j_call | cdr3_length | d_call | v_call | cdr3_nt | cdr3_aa
. | TRBJ2-7 | 15 | . | TRBV9 | TGTGCCAGCAGCGTAGCCCCGCAAAGCCCATACGAGCAGTACTTC | CASSVAPQSPYEQYF
. | TRBJ2-4 | 19 | TRBD1 | TRBV4-3 | TGCGCCAGCAGCCAAGCCTCGACGGGACAGAAGATAGCCAAAAACATTCAGTACTTC | CASSQASTGQKIAKNIQYF
many | TRBJ1-1 | 13 | . | TRBV29-1 | TGCAGCGTGGAGGACGGGGGAAACACTGAAGCTTTCTTT | CSVEDGGNTEAFF
many | TRBJ2-2 | 14 | . | TRBV19 | TGTGCCAGTAGTATTGCAGGGGCGTTCGGGGAGCTGTTTTTT | CASSIAGAFGELFF
few | TRBJ2-3 | 15 | . | TRBV7-2 | TGTGCCAGCAGTCCACTAGCTGCTGGCACAGATACGCAGTATTTT | CASSPLAAGTDTQYF
few | TRBJ2-7 | 15 | . | TRBV7-9 | TGTGCCAGCAGCCGATTGAGCGGGTCCTCCTACGAGCAGTACTTC | CASSRLSGSSYEQYF
few | TRBJ1-5 | 14 | . | TRBV6-1 | TGTGCCAGCAGTGTTGGACAGAACAATCAGCCCCAGCATTTT | CASSVGQNNQPQHF
few | TRBJ1-5 | 13 | TRBD1 | TRBV5-8 | TGTGCCAGCACCCGACAGGGCTATCAGCCCCAGCATTTT | CASTRQGYQPQHF
few | TRBJ2-3 | 13 | TRBD1 | TRBV10-3 | TGTGCCACCCAAGACAGGGTACCAGATACGCAGTATTTT | CATQDRVPDTQYF
many | TRBJ2-5 | 14 | TRBD2 | TRBV25-1 | TGTGCCAGCAGTGATCCGGGAGGGCCAGAGACCCAGTACTTC | CASSDPGGPETQYF
many | TRBJ2-1 | 17 | TRBD2 | TRBV7-8 | TGTGCCAGCAGCTTAGCGGGACTAGCGGGAGTCCACAATGAGCAGTTCTTC | CASSLAGLAGVHNEQFF
. | TRBJ2-3 | 14 | . | TRBV19 | TGTGCCAGTAGTATTTCGCTAGCCTCAGATACGCAGTATTTT | CASSISLASDTQYF
few | TRBJ2-1 | 14 | . | TRBV19 | TGTGCCAGTAGTACCTACCGACAGCACAATGAGCAGTTCTTC | CASSTYRQHNEQFF
few | TRBJ2-5 | 15 | TRBD1 | TRBV18 | TGTGCCAGCTCACCAAGGGGACAGGGGGCCGAGACCCAGTACTTC | CASSPRGQGAETQYF
. | TRBJ2-4 | 19 | TRBD2 | TRBV7-6 | TGTGCCAGCAGTCCAAGACTAGCGGGTCCTGGACTAGCCAAAAACATTCAGTACTTC | CASSPRLAGPGLAKNIQYF
few | TRBJ2-5 | 18 | TRBD2 | TRBV7-2 | TGTGCCAGCAGACGGTCGGGACTAGCGGGGATGTACCAAGAGACCCAGTACTTC | CASRRSGLAGMYQETQYF
few | TRBJ1-2 | 12 | . | TRBV28 | TGTGCCAGCAGCCTGGTAACTATTGGCTACACCTTC | CASSLVTIGYTF
few | TRBJ2-2 | 16 | TRBD2 | TRBV25-1 | TGTGCCAGCAGTGACTCGAGGGAGGGTTACACCGGGGAGCTGTTTTTT | CASSDSREGYTGELFF
. | TRBJ1-5 | 15 | . | TRBV2 | TGTGCCAGCAGTGCCACAGGGCAAAGCAATCAGCCCCAGCATTTT | CASSATGQSNQPQHF
. | TRBJ2-1 | 16 | TRBD2 | TRBV7-3 | TGTGCCAGCAGCTTAGGTCCTAGCGGGACCTACAATGAGCAGTTCTTC | CASSLGPSGTYNEQFF
few | TRBJ1-3 | 17 | . | TRBV13 | TGTGCCAGCAGCTTATCCGGCGCTTCGACGGGTCGAAACACCATATATTTT | CASSLSGASTGRNTIYF
. | TRBJ2-7 | 14 | TRBD1 | TRBV4-3 | TGCGCCAGCAGCCAGGAGACAGGGGGATACGAGCAGTACTTC | CASSQETGGYEQYF
. | TRBJ2-1 | 15 | . | TRBV5-4 | TGTGCCAGCAGCTTGTTTCGGGGTGGGCGCAATGAGCAGTTCTTC | CASSLFRGGRNEQFF